This section outlines one T cell receptor (beta chain) sequence together with its context. The specificity of this receptor is unknown. The record originates from a study of T cells expressing NK-cell markers (TCRdb year 2020). Background on the whole study: About 8 donors provided sorted CD3+CD56+NKG2C+, CD3+CD56+NKG2C- and CD3+CD56-NKG2C+ T-cell subsets, whose TCR beta-chain repertoires were profiled. Among the eight sequenced donors, only one was HCMV-seronegative, while the other seven were HCMV-seropositive. The eight sequenced donors were randomly selected healthy volunteers, three men and five women. The libraries were sequenced on Illumina HiSeq 2000/2500, MiSeq or NextSeq, producing 2 x 150 bp reads.

The full study reports these points: Those dominant clonotypes were again the most abundant among CD3+CD56-NKG2C+ cells in several donors, at about 25-65%. Whether the expanded NKG2C-expressing T cell clones were specific for HCMV antigens remained unclear. In six donors, the dominant CD3+CD56+NKG2C+ clonotypes ranked among the top 10 CD8+ clonotypes, making up about 1.0-8% of CD8+ T cells.

HCMV-specific IgG was detected in serum with a commercial ELISA kit to determine HCMV serostatus. Peripheral blood mononuclear cells were isolated from blood by Ficoll density gradient centrifugation. Sequencing was performed on an Illumina HiSeq 2000. TCR beta cDNA libraries were made by 5'RACE template switching that added a universal primer site and unique molecular identifiers. cDNA synthesis was primed from the TCR beta constant segment, followed by two successive PCR amplification steps. The authors' pipeline ran thus. MIGEC was used to demultiplex reads and group reads by UMI, and MiTCR was used to assemble and quantify clonotypes. To exclude erroneous sequences, any TCR cDNA sequence not supported by at least two reads was discarded. The tcR package was used for downstream repertoire analysis, and clonotypes were matched between fractions using CDR3 nucleotide sequence together with V segment. VDJmatch was used to annotate antigen specificity against VDJdb, with one amino acid substitution allowed in CDR3. Following TCRdb reprocessing, every CDR3 protein sequence forms one entry, and DNA is not provided. The V and J calls here are based on TCRdb, not the publication. Per the sample table, the count is 150,000 to 200,000 distinct CDR3 sequences. The ten largest clones represent roughly a fifth of the sample.

The sequenced material came from blood T cells: a sorted CD56 or NKG2C T cell subset, CD4+ or CD8+ T cells, or bulk PBMC T cells (not recorded which). The source is a man between 18 and 69 years old in good health.

The CDR3 region has the sequence CASSTRQGTLYEQYF. The rearrangement combines TRBV19 with TRBJ2-7; as DNA is missing, the TRBD1 call by TCRdb cannot be tested. Taken from the germline V gene (reference sequence), the CDR1 and CDR2 loops are LNHDA and SQIVND. The CDR3 starts with the cysteine, ends with the phenylalanine, and has 15 residues. DNA is not on record. When the CDR3 is completed using the reference TRBV19 and TRBJ2-7 genes on either side, the full variable domain is DGGITQSPKYLFRKEGQNVTLSCEQNLNHDAMYWYRQDPGQGLRLIYYSQIVNDFQKGDIAEGYSVSREKKESFPLTVTSAQKNPTAFYLCASSTRQGTLYEQYFGPGTRLTVT.